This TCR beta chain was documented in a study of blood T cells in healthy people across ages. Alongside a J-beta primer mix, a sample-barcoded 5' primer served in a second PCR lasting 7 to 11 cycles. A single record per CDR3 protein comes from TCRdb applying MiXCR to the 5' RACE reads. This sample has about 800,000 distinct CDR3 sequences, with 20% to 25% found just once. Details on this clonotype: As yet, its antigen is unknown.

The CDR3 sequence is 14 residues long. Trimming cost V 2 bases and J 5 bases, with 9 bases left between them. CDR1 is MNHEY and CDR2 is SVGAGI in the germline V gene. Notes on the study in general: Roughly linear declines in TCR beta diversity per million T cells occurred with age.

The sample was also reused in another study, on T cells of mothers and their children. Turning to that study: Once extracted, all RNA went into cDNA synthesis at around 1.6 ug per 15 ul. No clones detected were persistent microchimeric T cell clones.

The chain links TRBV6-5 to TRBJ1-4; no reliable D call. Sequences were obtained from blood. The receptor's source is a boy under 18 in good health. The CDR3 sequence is CASSYTPLNEKLFF. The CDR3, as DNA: TGTGCCAGCAGTTACACTCCCCTGAATGAAAAACTGTTTTTT.